This T cell receptor (beta chain) is from a study of OX40 agonist ivuxolimab in advanced cancers. Study-wide results and caveats: On average, CD8+ T cells had more expanded clones than CD4+. Blood T cells, both CD4+ and CD8+, expanded clonally by week 6 at 0.1 to 3.0 mg/kg.

This table comes from immunoSEQ multiplex PCR, and its TCRdb copy is limited to in-frame clones, with some not included. This sample carries 20,000 to 25,000 clones, approximately 90% of them seen once, and the ten largest clones take 25%. CDR3 length: 15 residues. From germline, CDR1 is ENHRY and CDR2 SYGVKD. The V gene lost 4 bases and the J gene lost 3 bases, with 16 bases spanning the gap. At cycle 4 day 1, cycle 7 day 1, and baseline, blood was sampled. This clone was detected once. Its antigen remains unknown. The source material was CD4+ or CD8+ T cells sorted from blood, sampled in a trial of the OX40 agonist ivuxolimab. The clonotype originates from an adult with an advanced solid tumor such as melanoma, head and neck, liver or kidney cancer. The rearrangement links TRBV10-3 to TRBJ2-7, with unresolved D. This CDR3 reads CAISGTQQRDYEQYF. Written as DNA, the CDR3 is TGTGCCATCAGTGGGACCCAACAGCGAGACTACGAGCAGTACTTC.